The 2 T cell receptor beta chains given below trace back to one sample, sequenced in a study of cytomegalovirus exposure and HLA in healthy donors. The PCR was carried out with 60 Vbeta primers and 13 Jbeta primers. The protocol was immunoSEQ multiplex PCR, while the TCRdb copy is restricted to in-frame clones and leaves out a portion. The sample lists 150,000 to 200,000 clones, about four fifths occurring once. Sample: PBMCs. The source of these receptors is a woman in her 50s in good health and CMV-seronegative.

The genes are TRBV19 and TRBJ2-3; 10 bases are shared with TRBD2. The V and J ends lost 0 bases and 0 bases, in that order; junction bases with no gene match: 6. The CDR3 extends over 18 amino acids. Looked up from germline, CDR1 is LNHDA and CDR2 is SQIVND (reference sequence). In DNA, the CDR3 is TGTGCCAGTAGTATAGACCTATCGACTAGCGGGAGCACAGATACGCAGTATTTT. This encodes CASSIDLSTSGSTDTQYF.

The chain uses TRBV10-1 and TRBJ2-3; perhaps TRBD1 as D (6 bases). The length of the CDR3 is 16 residues. Germline V CDR1 and CDR2: WNHNN, SYGVQD (reference sequence). V dropped 0 bases and J dropped 3 bases, with 13 bases sitting between them. The CDR3: CASSESAGVRTDTQYF. DNA for the CDR3: TGCGCCAGCAGTGAGTCTGCAGGGGTCAGAACAGATACGCAGTATTTT.